Shown below are 13 T cell receptor beta chains from a single sample sequenced in a study of CD8+CD57+ T cells in acquired aplastic anemia. TCR beta VDJ combinations and CDR3 sequences were profiled from genomic DNA. TCRdb re-analysed the reads in MiXCR, keeping a single row per CDR3 protein. The data show a few hundred thousand distinct CDR3 sequences, over 55% seen once. Sequencing was carried out using sorted CD4+, CD8+, or CD8+CD57+ T cells (not recorded which) from PBMCs. These receptor sequences come from a human donor in good health.

This clonotype was found a few times. The chain has TRBV5-1 and TRBJ2-3; no firm D call. The ends were cut back, 1 base at V and 6 bases at J, with 9 bases in the middle. This CDR3 contains 13 residues. The V gene's germline CDR1 is SGHRS and CDR2 YFSETQ. The CDR3 protein is CASSLSTDDTQYF. Here the CDR3 DNA reads TGCGCCAGCAGCTTGAGTACTGACGATACGCAGTATTTT. Using reference TRBV5-1 and TRBJ2-3 for the parts outside the CDR3, the full variable domain is KAGVTQTPRYLIKTRGQQVTLSCSPISGHRSVSWYQQTPGQGLQFLFEYFSETQRNKGNFPGRFSGRQFSNSRSEMNVSTLELGDSALYLCASSLSTDDTQYFGPGTRLTVL.

The sample holds many counts of this clonotype. This rearrangement joins TRBV14 to TRBJ1-3; D call uncertain. The ends were cut back, 1 base at V and 4 bases at J, with 5 bases in the middle. Germline loops: CDR1 SGHDN, CDR2 FVKESK. The CDR3 is made up of 13 amino acids. This CDR3 reads CASSQVHGNTIYF. The DNA for the CDR3 is TGTGCCAGCAGCCAAGTTCACGGAAACACCATATATTTT.

The chain links TRBV7-9 to TRBJ2-7, with TRBD2 matching over 13 bases. There are 13 residues in the CDR3. J gave up 4 bases and V 8 bases, and 2 bases lay outside the gene matches. Germline V gives CDR1 SEHNR, CDR2 FQNEAQ (reference sequence). CDR3 protein: CASGTSGAYEQYF. DNA of the CDR3: TGTGCCAGCGGGACTAGCGGGGCTTACGAGCAGTACTTC.

This clonotype was detected ten times or more. The rearrangement joins TRBV5-5 to TRBJ2-3; 8 positions agree with TRBD2. The ends lost 3 bases at V and 0 bases at J; junction bases unmatched: 6. This CDR3 contains 16 residues. Germline CDR1 reads SGHKS; CDR2 reads YYEKEE (reference sequence). The CDR3 spells CASSWIAGQSTDTQYF. The CDR3, as DNA: TGTGCCAGCAGCTGGATAGCGGGGCAAAGCACAGATACGCAGTATTTT.

The rearrangement uses TRBV20-1 and TRBJ2-5; a possible D gene is TRBD2 (7 bases). This CDR3 contains 15 residues. The germline gives CDR1 DFQATT, CDR2 SNEGSKA (reference sequence). Trimming pared 1 base from V and 5 bases from J, leaving 17 bases between. This chain's CDR3 is CSARVRGATRETQYF. The DNA for the CDR3 is TGCAGTGCTAGAGTCCGGGGGGCTACCCGTGAGACCCAGTACTTC.

The chain is built from TRBV19 and TRBJ1-5; D is unclear. CDR1 and CDR2 from the germline V gene are LNHDA and SQIVND (reference sequence). V was shortened by 3 bases and J by 5 bases, with 8 bases between the two germline ends. The CDR3 contains 13 residues. Written as DNA, the CDR3 is TGTGCCAGTAGTATGTCCCATGATCAGCCCCAGCATTTT. Translated: CASSMSHDQPQHF.

The CDR3 nucleotides are TGCGCCAGCAGCTTGGCCTCGACAGGGAACGAGCAGTACTTC. Translation gives CASSLASTGNEQYF. This chain joins TRBV5-1 and TRBJ2-7, with 7 bases identical to TRBD1. This CDR3 contains 14 residues. Germline-derived CDR1 and CDR2 are SGHRS and YFSETQ. V dropped 0 bases and J dropped 5; count of bases not matched to a gene: 5. Complete variable domain (other parts from reference TRBV5-1 and TRBJ2-7): KAGVTQTPRYLIKTRGQQVTLSCSPISGHRSVSWYQQTPGQGLQFLFEYFSETQRNKGNFPGRFSGRQFSNSRSEMNVSTLELGDSALYLCASSLASTGNEQYFGPGTRLTVT.

In this sample, this clonotype turned up a few times. The rearrangement joins TRBV7-9 to TRBJ1-1; D is uncertain. The V gene lost 1 base and the J gene lost 8 bases, with 8 bases spanning the gap. The CDR3 has 12 residues. The germline CDR1 and CDR2 sequences are SEHNR and FQNEAQ (reference sequence). DNA of the CDR3: TGTGCCAGCAGCTTAGGCGCCACCGAAGCTTTCTTT. Translating gives CASSLGATEAFF.

This clonotype was detected many times. This rearrangement joins TRBV20-1 to TRBJ2-1; TRBD2 is a possible D gene (6 bases). V shed 4 bases and J shed 9 bases, with 19 bases lying between them. Looked up from germline, CDR1 is DFQATT and CDR2 is SNEGSKA (reference sequence). CDR3 length: 14 residues. The chain's CDR3 is CSAKLWDSSGEQFF. The CDR3 DNA reads TGCAGTGCTAAACTCTGGGACTCCTCAGGTGAGCAGTTCTTC.

Concerning this clonotype: An end of the junction differs from the germline gene, which may be a read error. The gene calls are TRBV6-5 and TRBJ1-6; possible D gene TRBD1, 6 bases. The CDR3 loop spans 16 amino acids. CDR1 and CDR2 (germline): MNHEY, SVGAGI. CDR3 sequence: CASSHGGQFYNSPLHF. The CDR3 region has the DNA TGTGCCAGCAGTCACGGAGGACAGTTTTATAATTCACCTCTCCACTTT.

This clonotype has at least ten counts. In DNA, the CDR3 is TGTGCCAGCAGCTTAAGGGCAGGGGATTCAGGAAACACCATATATTTT. Protein product: CASSLRAGDSGNTIYF. V and J are TRBV7-9 and TRBJ1-3, with D perhaps TRBD1 (6 bases). The CDR3 sequence is 16 residues long. In germline, CDR1 is SEHNR, CDR2 FQNEAQ (reference sequence). V was clipped by 2 bases and J by 4 bases, with 15 bases between them.

This clonotype was counted ten times or more. The V call is TRBV20-1, the J call TRBJ2-7; 12 nucleotides align to TRBD1. Trimming removed 1 base from V and 1 base from J; junction bases left unmatched: 5. CDR1 and CDR2 from the germline V gene are DFQATT and SNEGSKA (reference sequence). The CDR3 length is 16 residues. This chain's CDR3 is CSARGDRGRPSYEQYF. CDR3 DNA sequence: TGCAGTGCTAGAGGGGACAGGGGGCGACCGTCCTACGAGCAGTACTTC.

This clonotype was detected ten times or more. The rearrangement links TRBV3-2 to TRBJ2-3; the table assigns TRBD1, which was not confirmed against the DNA. TRBV3-2 is labeled a pseudogene. The CDR3 is 15 amino acids. CDR3 nucleotides: TGTGCCAGCAGCGCTACTTGGGGGGGCACAGATACGCAGTATTTT. This gives the protein CASSATWGGTDTQYF.